The 2 T cell receptor beta chains below all came from one sample that was sequenced in a study of cytomegalovirus exposure and HLA in healthy donors. Vbeta (60) and Jbeta (13) primers were used in the PCR. TCRdb keeps only in-frame clones here, not all; method: immunoSEQ multiplex PCR. Here the sample spans 90,000 to 110,000 clones, roughly 76% being singletons. Sequenced: PBMCs. Receptors were obtained from a man aged 25 to 40 in good health and CMV-seropositive.

This clone was observed once. The V call is TRBV28, the J call TRBJ1-6, with D tentatively TRBD1 (6 bases). Germline CDR1 reads MDHEN; CDR2 reads SYDVKM. Trimming stripped 7 bases from V and 10 bases from J, with 23 bases between. The CDR3 runs 16 residues. DNA for the CDR3: TGTGCCAGCACCAATACCGGGACACCACGTGCCTCACCCCTCCACTTT. This gives the protein CASTNTGTPRASPLHF.

In regard to this clone: An end of the junction does not agree with germline; a read error may underlie this. Within the sample, other DNA sequences also encode this same CDR3. V is TRBV30 and J is TRBJ1-5, with D hard to call. Looked up from germline, CDR1 is GTSNPN and CDR2 is SVGIG (reference sequence). The CDR3 spans 17 residues. The CDR3 DNA sequence: TGTGCCTGGAGTGTGAGCGGCCGTTCAAATAGCAATCAGCCTCAGCATTTT. Encoded protein: CAWSVSGRSNSNQPQHF.